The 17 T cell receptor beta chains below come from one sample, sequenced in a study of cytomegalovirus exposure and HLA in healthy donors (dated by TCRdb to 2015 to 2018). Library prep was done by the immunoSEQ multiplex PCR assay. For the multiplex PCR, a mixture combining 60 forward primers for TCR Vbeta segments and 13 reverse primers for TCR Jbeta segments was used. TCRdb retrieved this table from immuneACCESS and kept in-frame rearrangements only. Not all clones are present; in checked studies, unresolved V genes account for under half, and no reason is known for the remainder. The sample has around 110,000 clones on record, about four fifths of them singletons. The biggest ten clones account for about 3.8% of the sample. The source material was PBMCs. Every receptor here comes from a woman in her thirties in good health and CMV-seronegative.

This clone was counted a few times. CDR3 amino acids: CASRRNGDYGYTF. The CDR3 region has the DNA TGTGCCAGCAGAAGGAATGGAGACTATGGCTACACCTTC. This rearrangement joins TRBV27 to TRBJ1-2; D remains unclear. V lost 6 bases and J lost 3, with 11 bases in between. Germline lookup yields CDR1 MNHEY and CDR2 SMNVEV (reference sequence). The CDR3 has 13 amino acids.

As DNA, the CDR3 is TGTGCCAGCCGGGACAGAGAAGAGACCCAGTACTTC. Translated: CASRDREETQYF. The chain carries TRBV19 and TRBJ2-5, with 7 bases fitting TRBD1. The germline V gene has CDR1 LNHDA and CDR2 SQIVND (reference sequence). V was pared by 9 bases and J by 3 bases, with 4 bases of the junction left unmatched. The CDR3 totals 12 residues.

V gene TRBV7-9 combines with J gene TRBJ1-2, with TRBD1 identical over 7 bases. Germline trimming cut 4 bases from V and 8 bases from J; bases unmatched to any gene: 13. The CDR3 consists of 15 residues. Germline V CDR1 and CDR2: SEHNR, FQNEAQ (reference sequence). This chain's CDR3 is CASSSPTGARAGYTF. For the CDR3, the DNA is TGTGCCAGCAGCTCCCCTACAGGGGCTCGTGCAGGCTACACCTTC. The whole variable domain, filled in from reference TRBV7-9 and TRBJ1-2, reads DTGVSQNPRHKITKRGQNVTFRCDPISEHNRLYWYRQTLGQGPEFLTYFQNEAQLEKSRLLSDRFSAERPKGSFSTLEIQRTEQGDSAMYLCASSSPTGARAGYTFGSGTRLTVV.

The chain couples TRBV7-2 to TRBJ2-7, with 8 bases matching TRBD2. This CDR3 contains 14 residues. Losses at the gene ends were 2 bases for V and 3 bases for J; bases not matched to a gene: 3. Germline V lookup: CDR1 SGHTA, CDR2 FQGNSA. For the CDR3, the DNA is TGTGCCAGCAGCTTAAGTAGCGGGAACTACGAGCAGTACTTC. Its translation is CASSLSSGNYEQYF.

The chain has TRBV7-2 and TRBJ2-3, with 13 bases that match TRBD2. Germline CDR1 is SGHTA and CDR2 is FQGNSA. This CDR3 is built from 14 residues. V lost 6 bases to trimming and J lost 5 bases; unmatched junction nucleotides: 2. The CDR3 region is CASRLAGGVDTQYF. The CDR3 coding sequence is TGTGCCAGCAGACTAGCGGGAGGGGTAGATACGCAGTATTTT.

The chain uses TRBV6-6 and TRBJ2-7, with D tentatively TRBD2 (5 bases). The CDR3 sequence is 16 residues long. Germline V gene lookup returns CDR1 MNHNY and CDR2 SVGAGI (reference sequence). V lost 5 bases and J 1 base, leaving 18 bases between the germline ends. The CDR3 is CASSIRGSVLSYEQYF. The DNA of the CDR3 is TGTGCCAGCAGTATCCGGGGTTCTGTCCTTTCCTACGAGCAGTACTTC.

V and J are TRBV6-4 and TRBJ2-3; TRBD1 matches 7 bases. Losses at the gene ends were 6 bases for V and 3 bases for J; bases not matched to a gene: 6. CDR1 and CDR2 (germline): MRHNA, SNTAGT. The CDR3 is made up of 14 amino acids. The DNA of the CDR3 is TGTGCCAGCAGCTCGACAGGGTTGACAGATACGCAGTATTTT. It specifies CASSSTGLTDTQYF.

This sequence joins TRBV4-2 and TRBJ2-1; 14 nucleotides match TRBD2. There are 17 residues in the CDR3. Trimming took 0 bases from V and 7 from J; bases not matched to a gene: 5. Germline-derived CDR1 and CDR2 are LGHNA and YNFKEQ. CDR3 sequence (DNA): TGTGCCAGCAGCCAAGAAGAGGGACTAGCGGGAGTGAATGAGCAGTTCTTC. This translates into CASSQEEGLAGVNEQFF.

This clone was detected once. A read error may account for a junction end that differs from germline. The DNA for the CDR3 is TGCGCCAGCAGTCAAGACAGGGGAGATTCACCCCTCCACTTT. It translates to CASSQDRGDSPLHF. The chain recombines TRBV4-3 with TRBJ1-6; 8 bases line up with TRBD1. Germline CDR1 LGHNA, CDR2 YSLEER. There are 14 residues in the CDR3.

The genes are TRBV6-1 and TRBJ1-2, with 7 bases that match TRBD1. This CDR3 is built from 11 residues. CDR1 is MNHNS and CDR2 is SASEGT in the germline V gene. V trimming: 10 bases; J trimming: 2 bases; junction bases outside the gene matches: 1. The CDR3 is CATTGNYGYTF. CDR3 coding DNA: TGTGCCACGACAGGGAACTATGGCTACACCTTC.

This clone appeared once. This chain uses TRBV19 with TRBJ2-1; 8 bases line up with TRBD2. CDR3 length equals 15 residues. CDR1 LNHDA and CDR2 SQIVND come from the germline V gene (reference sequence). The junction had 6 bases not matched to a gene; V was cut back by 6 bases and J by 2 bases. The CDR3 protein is CASRSSGSPYNEQFF. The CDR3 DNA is TGTGCCAGTAGGTCAAGCGGGAGTCCCTACAATGAGCAGTTCTTC.

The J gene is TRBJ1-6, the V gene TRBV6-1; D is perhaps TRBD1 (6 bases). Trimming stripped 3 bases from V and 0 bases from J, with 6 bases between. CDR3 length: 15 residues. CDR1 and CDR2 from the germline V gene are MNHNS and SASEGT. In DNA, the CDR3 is TGTGCCAGCAGTGAGGACAGCTCCTATAATTCACCCCTCCACTTT. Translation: CASSEDSSYNSPLHF.

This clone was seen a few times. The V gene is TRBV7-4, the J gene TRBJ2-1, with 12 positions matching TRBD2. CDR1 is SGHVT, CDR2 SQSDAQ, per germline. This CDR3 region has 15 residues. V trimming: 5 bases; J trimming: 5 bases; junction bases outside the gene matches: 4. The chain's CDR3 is CASSKRTSGDNEQFF. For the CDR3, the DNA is TGTGCCAGCAGCAAACGGACTAGCGGGGACAATGAGCAGTTCTTC.

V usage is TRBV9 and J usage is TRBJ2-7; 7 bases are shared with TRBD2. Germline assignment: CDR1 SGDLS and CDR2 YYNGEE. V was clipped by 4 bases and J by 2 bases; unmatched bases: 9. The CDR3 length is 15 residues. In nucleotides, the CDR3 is TGTGCCAGCAGCTCCACCGGGACTACAACCTACGAGCAGTACTTC. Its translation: CASSSTGTTTYEQYF. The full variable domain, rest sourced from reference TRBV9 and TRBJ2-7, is DSGVTQTPKHLITATGQRVTLRCSPRSGDLSVYWYQQSLDQGLQFLIQYYNGEERAKGNILERFSAQQFPDLHSELNLSSLELGDSALYFCASSSTGTTTYEQYFGPGTRLTVT.

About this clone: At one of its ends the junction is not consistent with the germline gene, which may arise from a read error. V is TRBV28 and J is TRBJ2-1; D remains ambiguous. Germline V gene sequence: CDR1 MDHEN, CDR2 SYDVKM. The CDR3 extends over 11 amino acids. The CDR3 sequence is CASRSDNEQFF. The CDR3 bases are TGTGCGAGCAGGTCGGACAATGAGCAGTTCTTC.

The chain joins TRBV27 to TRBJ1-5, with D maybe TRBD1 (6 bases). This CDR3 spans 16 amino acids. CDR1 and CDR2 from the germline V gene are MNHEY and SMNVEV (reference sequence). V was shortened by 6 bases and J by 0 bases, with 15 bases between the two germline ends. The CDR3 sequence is CASSQTGVYSNQPQHF. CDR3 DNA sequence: TGTGCCAGCAGCCAGACAGGAGTCTATAGCAATCAGCCCCAGCATTTT.

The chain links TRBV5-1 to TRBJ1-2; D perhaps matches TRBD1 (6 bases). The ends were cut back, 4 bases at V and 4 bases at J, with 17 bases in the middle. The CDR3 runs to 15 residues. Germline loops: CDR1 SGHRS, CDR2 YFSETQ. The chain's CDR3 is CASSPGQPRGYGYTF. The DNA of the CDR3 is TGCGCCAGCAGCCCAGGACAGCCCAGGGGCTATGGCTACACCTTC.